A selection of T cell receptor beta chains follows, all from one sample in a study of cytomegalovirus exposure and HLA in healthy donors. Measured with immunoSEQ multiplex PCR; TCRdb has only the in-frame clones, and not every one. In the table there are around 180,000 clones, roughly 88% of which are singletons. Sequenced: PBMCs. Receptors originate from a girl aged 2 to 9 in good health and CMV-seropositive. The conserved cysteine and the conserved F or W are not part of the CDR3 here.

>TRBJ2-3|TRBV5-1
ASSLAISGGAPDTQY
>TRBJ1-2|TRBV5-4
ASSSDTYGYT
>TRBJ1-3|TRBV18
ASSPTGTGSYTIY
>TRBJ1-1|TRBV6-1
ASSSGYGEAF
>TRBJ2-7|TRBV10-3
ASRLEGDSYEQY
>TRBJ1-4|TRBV5-1
ASSLTGGTANEKLF
>TRBJ2-1|TRBV25-1
ASGPGTSHEQF
>TRBJ1-2|TRBV5-4
ASSFGASNSGYT
>TRBJ1-2|TRBV25-1
ASSELGTGPVGGYT
>TRBJ2-7|TRBV5-1
ASSLGLAGRDEQY
>TRBJ2-7|TRBV5-4
ASSPGQGTTYEQY
>TRBJ1-2|TRBV11-2
ASQEGSYGYT
>TRBJ2-2|TRBV2
ASSSGTRSTGELF
>TRBJ1-5|TRBV5-8
ASSRIWDRSQPQH
>TRBJ2-3|TRBV6-4
ASSRATSGGGEEDTQY
>TRBJ2-1|TRBV6-5
ASSPGLSYNEQF
>TRBJ1-4|TRBV2
AGGDATNEKLF
>TRBJ2-7|TRBV7-8
ASSFTSSSGRISYEQY
>TRBJ1-2|TRBV30
AWSVMEYPYGYT
>TRBJ2-5|TRBV4-2
ASSQSRTVQETQY
>TRBJ1-1|TRBV2
ATVRWDRVFFAEAF
>TRBJ2-7|TRBV5-1
ASSLEQGAANEQY
>TRBJ2-1|TRBV7-3
ASSREGLAGGNEQF